Detailed here is one T cell receptor beta chain. This sample is part of a study of cytomegalovirus exposure and HLA in healthy donors. CDR3 length: 15 amino acids. Germline loops: CDR1 MNHNS, CDR2 SASEGT. Trimming took off 6 bases at V and 9 bases at J, with 18 bases between the two ends. The PCR was carried out with 60 Vbeta primers and 13 Jbeta primers. Sequenced by immunoSEQ multiplex PCR; TCRdb stores in-frame clones only, minus some. In the table there are about 140,000 clones, around 57% of which are singletons. The sample taken for sequencing was PBMCs. This receptor was obtained from a male donor in good health and CMV-seronegative. The chain links TRBV6-1 to TRBJ1-6, with D perhaps matching TRBD1 (5 bases). This CDR3 reads CASRGAGGNGSPLHF. For the CDR3, the DNA is TGTGCCAGCAGGGGCGCCGGGGGGAATGGTTCACCCCTCCACTTT.